This record concerns one TCR beta chain sequence. Its antigen target is currently unknown. No quality values exist for individual bases; no much larger clone is one base distant. TCR beta CDR3 regions were amplified from RNA transcripts. The first round of RT-PCR for the TCR CDR3 was performed with the HTBI primer set and the Qiagen OneStep RT-PCR kit. Libraries were constructed in a second round of multiplex PCR, after which size selection and purification were carried out. Paired-end sequencing of the libraries was performed with 100 bp reads on an Illumina HiSeq2000. The authors processed their data as follows. SOAPnuke was used to process the raw data, throwing out any read that contained adapters or uncalled bases, had a mean Phred below 15, or lacked an exact constant-primer or identifier match. High-quality paired reads were merged using COPE v1.2.5, and each unique nucleotide sequence was defined as a clonotype. Clonotypes were aligned to IMGT TRBV, TRBD and TRBJ reference segments using MiTCR v1.1. Analysis was restricted to V-J combinations with a frequency above 0.0001, which covered roughly 99% of repertoires. The TCS score was defined as the ratio of F50 (clonal expansion) to E x V (chaos), calculated using BLOSUM62-based TCRdist between CDR3 peptides within each V-J. Welch's t-statistics and random forest reduced around 550 V-J features to roughly 13, which were used in a naive Bayes classifier (R e1071). TCRdb cleaned the public reads at Q25 with fastp, built clones with MiXCR and kept in-frame beta chains. Every CDR3 protein is listed once, alongside the most common genes and DNA of its rows. TCRdb assigned the V and J calls; the authors' analysis was not used. This sample has about 640,000 distinct CDR3 sequences in its table, and 20% to 25% of those were observed once. The ten top clones hold around a third of the sample.

This sample stems from a study of T cells in Graves' hyperthyroidism and ophthalmopathy (dated 2019 in TCRdb). The study in broad terms: Peripheral blood samples were taken at the time of initial diagnosis, prior to any treatment. A discovery cohort of around 98 patients, 43 with Graves' ophthalmopathy and more than 55 with stable Graves' hyperthyroidism, was used to find distinguishing TCR V-J signatures. Prospective prediction of ophthalmopathy was tested in an independent validation cohort consisting of fewer than 20 hyperthyroidism patients and 15 or so patients who later progressed to ophthalmopathy. The 75 to 100 discovery patients were randomly divided into training and test sets at a 7:3 ratio. Thyroid tissue and blood T-cell repertoires from about six Graves' hyperthyroidism patients were also compared in the study. Once sampling was done, hyperthyroidism patients were given methimazole at a starting dose of 30 mg daily, whereas ophthalmopathy patients were given high-dose intravenous methylprednisolone. TCR Vbeta CDR3 sequencing of around 130 peripheral blood samples (about 45 ophthalmopathy, some 75 hyperthyroidism and approximately 17 progressor patients) is reported in the paper.

In the ophthalmopathy patients, disease was moderately to severely active, with a Clinical Activity Score of 3 or more, a NOSPECS grade of 4 or more, and a duration of less than 3 months. The study excluded patients with uncontrolled infections, other autoimmune diseases, pregnancy or lactation. Clinical symptoms, serum thyroxine and TRAb, thyroid ultrasound, and orbital computed tomography formed the basis for the diagnoses. Ficoll-Paque density gradient centrifugation was used to isolate PBMCs from 9.5 to 10 ml of fresh peripheral blood. Total RNA was extracted with Trizol reagent, and quality was checked on an Agilent 2100 Bioanalyzer. Via the germline V gene, CDR1 is SGHDN and CDR2 FVKESK. CDR3 length: 14 amino acids, cysteine to phenylalanine. Of the read, only the CDR3 DNA is kept; its 42 bases are in frame from base 1. V loses 3 bases of germline sequence and J loses 2 bases, and the interval between the two ends is 8 bases.

The paper as a whole reports these results and caveats: In validation, the model predicted progression to ophthalmopathy a median of roughly 6.5 months before onset, with approximately 71% sensitivity and around 76% specificity. No statistical method was used to fix the sample size in advance, and group allocation was not hidden from the investigators. Most expanded thyroid clonotypes (frequency above 0.001) were also found in blood, which suggests that blood repertoires may mirror thyroid immune responses. A model built on a 13 V-J signature distinguished ophthalmopathy from stable hyperthyroidism, reaching 85% to 90% sensitivity and 81.08% specificity in cross-validation and 80%/75% in testing.

The sample taken for sequencing was blood. The chain couples TRBV14 to TRBJ1-3; no D gene call is confident. The sequence was collected from a man younger than 40 with Graves' ophthalmopathy. The base sequence is TGTGCCAGCAGCCAGGTTGCTCCTGGAAACACCATATATTTT. This is translated as CASSQVAPGNTIYF. The full variable domain, completed from the reference TRBV14 and TRBJ1-3 proteins outside the CDR3, reads EAGVTQFPSHSVIEKGQTVTLRCDPISGHDNLYWYRRVMGKEIKFLLHFVKESKQDESGMPNNRFLAERTGGTYSTLKVQPAELEDSGVYFCASSQVAPGNTIYFGEGSWLTVV.